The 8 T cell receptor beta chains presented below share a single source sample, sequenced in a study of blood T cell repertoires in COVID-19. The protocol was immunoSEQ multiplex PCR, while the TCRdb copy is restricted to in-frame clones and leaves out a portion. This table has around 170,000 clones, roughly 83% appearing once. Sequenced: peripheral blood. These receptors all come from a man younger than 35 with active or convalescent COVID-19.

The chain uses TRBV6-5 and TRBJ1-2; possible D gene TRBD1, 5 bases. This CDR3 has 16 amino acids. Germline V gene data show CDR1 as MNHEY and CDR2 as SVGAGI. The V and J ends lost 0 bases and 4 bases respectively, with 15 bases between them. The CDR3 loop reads CASSYSNPGMIYGYTF. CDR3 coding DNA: TGTGCCAGCAGTTACTCGAACCCAGGGATGATCTATGGCTACACCTTC.

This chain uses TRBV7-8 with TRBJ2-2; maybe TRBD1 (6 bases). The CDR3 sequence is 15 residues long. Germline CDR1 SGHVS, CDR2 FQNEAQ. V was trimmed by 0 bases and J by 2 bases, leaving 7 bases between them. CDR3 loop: CASSLAGTNTGELFF. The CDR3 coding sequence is TGTGCCAGCAGCTTAGCGGGGACAAACACCGGGGAGCTGTTTTTT.

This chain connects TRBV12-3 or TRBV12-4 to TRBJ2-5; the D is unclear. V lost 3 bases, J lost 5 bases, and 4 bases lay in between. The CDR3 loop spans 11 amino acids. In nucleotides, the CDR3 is TGTGCCAGCAGTTTGAGGGAGACCCAGTACTTC. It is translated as CASSLRETQYF.

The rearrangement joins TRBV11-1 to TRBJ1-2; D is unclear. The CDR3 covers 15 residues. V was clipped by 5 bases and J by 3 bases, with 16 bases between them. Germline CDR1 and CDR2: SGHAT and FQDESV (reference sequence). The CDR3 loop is CASSRAPRVDYGYTF. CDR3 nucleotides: TGTGCCAGCAGCCGCGCCCCCCGGGTGGACTATGGCTACACCTTC.

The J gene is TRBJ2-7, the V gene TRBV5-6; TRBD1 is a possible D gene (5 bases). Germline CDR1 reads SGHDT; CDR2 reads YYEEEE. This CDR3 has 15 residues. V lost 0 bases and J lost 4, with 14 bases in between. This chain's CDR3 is CASSLGQNPFYEQYF. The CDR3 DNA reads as TGTGCCAGCAGCTTGGGACAGAATCCCTTTTACGAGCAGTACTTC.

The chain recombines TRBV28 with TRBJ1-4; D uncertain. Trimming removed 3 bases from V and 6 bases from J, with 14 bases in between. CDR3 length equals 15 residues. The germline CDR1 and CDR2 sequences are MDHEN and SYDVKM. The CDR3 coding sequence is TGTGCCAGCAGTTTCTCCGGGGTAATGGATGAAAAACTGTTTTTT. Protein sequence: CASSFSGVMDEKLFF.

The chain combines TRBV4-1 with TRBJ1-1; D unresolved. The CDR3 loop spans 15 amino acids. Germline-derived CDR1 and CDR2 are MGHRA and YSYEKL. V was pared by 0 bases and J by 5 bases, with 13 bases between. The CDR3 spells CASSQEEGEWTEAFF. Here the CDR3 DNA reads TGCGCCAGCAGCCAAGAGGAAGGAGAGTGGACTGAAGCTTTCTTT.

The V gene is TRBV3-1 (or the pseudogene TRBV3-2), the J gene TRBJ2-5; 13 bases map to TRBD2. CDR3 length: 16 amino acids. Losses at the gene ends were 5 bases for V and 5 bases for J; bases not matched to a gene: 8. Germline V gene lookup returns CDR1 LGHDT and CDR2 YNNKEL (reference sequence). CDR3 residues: CASSYPGLAGVETQYF. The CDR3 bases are TGTGCCAGCAGCTATCCTGGACTAGCGGGAGTGGAGACCCAGTACTTC.